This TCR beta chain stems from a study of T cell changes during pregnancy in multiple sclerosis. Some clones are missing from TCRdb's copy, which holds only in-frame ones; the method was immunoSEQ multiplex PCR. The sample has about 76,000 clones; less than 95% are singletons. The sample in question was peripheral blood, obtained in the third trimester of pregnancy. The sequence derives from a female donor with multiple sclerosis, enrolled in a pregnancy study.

The CDR3 loop reads CASSQFQGREKLFF. In DNA form, the CDR3 reads TGCGCCAGCAGCCAATTCCAGGGGCGGGAAAAACTGTTTTTT. The chain combines TRBV4-3 with TRBJ1-4, with D perhaps matching TRBD1 (6 bases). Trimming took off 2 bases at V and 8 bases at J, with 12 bases between the two ends. This CDR3 region has 14 residues. Germline V lookup: CDR1 LGHNA, CDR2 YSLEER.